In its sample, the clone carrying this T cell receptor (beta chain) was seen a few times. What it binds is not known. Documented time point: after neoadjuvant nivolumab, at surgical resection. The patients had HPV-negative, locally advanced oral cavity squamous cell carcinoma. TCRdb's copy holds only in-frame clones and misses some; the assay was immunoSEQ multiplex PCR. The sample has tens of thousands of clones, 26% seen once. These data belong to a study of neoadjuvant anti-PD-1 for oral cavity cancer. Study context: Patients mostly received three to four biweekly nivolumab doses at 3 mg/kg before surgery. Around day 43, patients without progression received a fourth nivolumab dose before surgery. General study findings and limits: Higher pretreatment Treg/Th17 ratios tracked higher pretreatment blood clonality.

CDR1 SGHNT and CDR2 YYREEE come from the germline V gene (reference sequence). V dropped 5 bases and J dropped 9; count of bases not matched to a gene: 6. This CDR3 is 13 amino acids long. The sequences come from tumor tissue, collected after nivolumab (anti-PD-1) treatment. The chain employs TRBV5-4 and TRBJ2-1, with 9 bases matching TRBD2. The receptor was isolated from a person between 35 and 79 years old with oral cavity squamous cell carcinoma. CDR3 nucleotide sequence: TGTGCCAGCAGGGGCGGGGGGGCCGGTGAGCAGTTCTTC. Translation: CASRGGGAGEQFF.